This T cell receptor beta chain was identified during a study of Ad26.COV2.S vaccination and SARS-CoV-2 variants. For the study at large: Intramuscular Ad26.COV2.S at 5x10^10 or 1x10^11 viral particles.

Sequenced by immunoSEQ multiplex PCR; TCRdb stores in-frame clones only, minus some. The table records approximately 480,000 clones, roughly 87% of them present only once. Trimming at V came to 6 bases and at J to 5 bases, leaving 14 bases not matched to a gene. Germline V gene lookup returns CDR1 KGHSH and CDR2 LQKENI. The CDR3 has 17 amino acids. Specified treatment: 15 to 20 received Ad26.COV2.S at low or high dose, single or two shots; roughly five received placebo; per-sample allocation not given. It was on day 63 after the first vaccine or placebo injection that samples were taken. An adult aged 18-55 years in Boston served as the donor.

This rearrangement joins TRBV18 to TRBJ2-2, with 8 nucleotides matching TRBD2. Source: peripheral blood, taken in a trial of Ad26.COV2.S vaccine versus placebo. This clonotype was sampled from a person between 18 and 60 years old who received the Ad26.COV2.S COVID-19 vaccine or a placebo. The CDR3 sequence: CASSLKTSGRGTGELFF. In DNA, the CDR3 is TGTGCCAGCTCCCTCAAAACGAGCGGGAGAGGAACCGGGGAGCTGTTTTTT.